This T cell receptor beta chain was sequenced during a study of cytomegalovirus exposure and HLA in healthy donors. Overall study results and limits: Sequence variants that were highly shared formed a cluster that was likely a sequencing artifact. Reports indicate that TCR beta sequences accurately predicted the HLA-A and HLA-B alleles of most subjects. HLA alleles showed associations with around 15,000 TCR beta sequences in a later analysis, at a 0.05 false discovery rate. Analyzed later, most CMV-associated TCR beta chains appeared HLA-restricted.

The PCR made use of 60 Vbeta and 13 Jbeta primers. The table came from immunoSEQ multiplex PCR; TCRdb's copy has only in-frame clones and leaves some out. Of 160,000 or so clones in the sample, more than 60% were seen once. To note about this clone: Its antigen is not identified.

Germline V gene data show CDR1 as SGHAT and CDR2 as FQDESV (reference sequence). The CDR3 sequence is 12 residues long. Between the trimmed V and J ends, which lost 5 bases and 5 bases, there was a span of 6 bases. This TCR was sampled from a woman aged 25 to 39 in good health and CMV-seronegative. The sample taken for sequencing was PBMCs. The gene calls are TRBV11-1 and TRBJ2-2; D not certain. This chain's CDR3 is CASSEETGELFF. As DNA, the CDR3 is TGTGCCAGCAGCGAGGAGACCGGGGAGCTGTTTTTT.